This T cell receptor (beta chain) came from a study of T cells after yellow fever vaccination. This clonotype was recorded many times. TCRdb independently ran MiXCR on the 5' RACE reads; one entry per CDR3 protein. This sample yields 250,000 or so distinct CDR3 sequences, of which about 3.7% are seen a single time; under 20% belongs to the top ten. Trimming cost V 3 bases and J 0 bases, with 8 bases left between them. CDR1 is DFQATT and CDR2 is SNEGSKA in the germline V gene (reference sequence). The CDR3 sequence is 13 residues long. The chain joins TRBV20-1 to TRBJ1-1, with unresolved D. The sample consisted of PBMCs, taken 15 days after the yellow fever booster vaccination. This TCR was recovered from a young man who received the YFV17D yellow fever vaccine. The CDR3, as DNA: TGCAGTGCTAGCGCAGACATGAACACTGAAGCTTTCTTT. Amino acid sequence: CSASADMNTEAFF.